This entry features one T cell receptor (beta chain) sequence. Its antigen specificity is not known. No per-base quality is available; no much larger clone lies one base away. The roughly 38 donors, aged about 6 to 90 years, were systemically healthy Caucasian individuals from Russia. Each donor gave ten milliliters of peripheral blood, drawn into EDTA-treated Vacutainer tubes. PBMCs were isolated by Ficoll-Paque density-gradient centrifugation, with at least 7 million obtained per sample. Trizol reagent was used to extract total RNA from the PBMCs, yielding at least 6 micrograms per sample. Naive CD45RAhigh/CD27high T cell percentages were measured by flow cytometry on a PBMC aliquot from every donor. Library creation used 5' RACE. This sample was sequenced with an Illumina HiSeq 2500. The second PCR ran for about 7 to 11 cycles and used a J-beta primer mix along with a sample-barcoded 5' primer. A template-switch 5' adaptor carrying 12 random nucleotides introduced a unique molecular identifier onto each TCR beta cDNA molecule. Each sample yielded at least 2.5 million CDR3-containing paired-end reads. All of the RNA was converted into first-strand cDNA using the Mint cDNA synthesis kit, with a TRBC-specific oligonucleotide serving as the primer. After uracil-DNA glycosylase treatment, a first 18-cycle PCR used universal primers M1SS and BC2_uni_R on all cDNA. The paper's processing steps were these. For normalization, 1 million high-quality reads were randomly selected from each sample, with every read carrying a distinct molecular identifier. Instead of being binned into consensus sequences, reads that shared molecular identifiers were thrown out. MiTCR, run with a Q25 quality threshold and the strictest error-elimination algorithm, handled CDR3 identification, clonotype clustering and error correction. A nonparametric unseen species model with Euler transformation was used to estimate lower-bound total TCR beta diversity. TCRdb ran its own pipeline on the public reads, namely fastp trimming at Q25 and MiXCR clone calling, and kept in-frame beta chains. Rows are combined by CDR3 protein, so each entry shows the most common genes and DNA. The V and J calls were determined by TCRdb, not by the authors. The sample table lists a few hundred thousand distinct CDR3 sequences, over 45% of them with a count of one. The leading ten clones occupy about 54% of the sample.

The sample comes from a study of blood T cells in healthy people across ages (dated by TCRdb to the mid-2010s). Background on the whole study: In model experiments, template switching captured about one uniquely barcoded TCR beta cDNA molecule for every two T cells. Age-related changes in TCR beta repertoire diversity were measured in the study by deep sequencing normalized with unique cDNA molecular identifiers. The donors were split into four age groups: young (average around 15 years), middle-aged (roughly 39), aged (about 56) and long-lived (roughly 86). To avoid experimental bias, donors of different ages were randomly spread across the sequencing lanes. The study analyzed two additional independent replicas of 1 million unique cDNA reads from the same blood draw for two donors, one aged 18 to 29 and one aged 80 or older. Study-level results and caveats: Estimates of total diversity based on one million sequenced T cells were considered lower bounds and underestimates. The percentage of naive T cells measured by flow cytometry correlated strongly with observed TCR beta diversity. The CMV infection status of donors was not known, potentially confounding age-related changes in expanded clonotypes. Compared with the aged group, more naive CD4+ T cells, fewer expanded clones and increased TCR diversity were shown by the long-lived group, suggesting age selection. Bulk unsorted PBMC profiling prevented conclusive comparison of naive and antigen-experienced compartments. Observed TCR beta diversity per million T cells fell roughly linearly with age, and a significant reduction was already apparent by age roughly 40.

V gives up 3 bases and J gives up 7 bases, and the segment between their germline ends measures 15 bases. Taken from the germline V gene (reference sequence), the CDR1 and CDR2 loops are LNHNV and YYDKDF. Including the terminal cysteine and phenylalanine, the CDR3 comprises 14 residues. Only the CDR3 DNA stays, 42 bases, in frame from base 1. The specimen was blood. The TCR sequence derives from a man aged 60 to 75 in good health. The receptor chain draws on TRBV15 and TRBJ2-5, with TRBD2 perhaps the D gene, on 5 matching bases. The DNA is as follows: TGTGCCACCAGCAGTCTCCACGGGAAAGTGACCCAGTACTTC. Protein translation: CATSSLHGKVTQYF. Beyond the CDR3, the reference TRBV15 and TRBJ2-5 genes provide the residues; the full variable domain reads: DAMVIQNPRYQVTQFGKPVTLSCSQTLNHNVMYWYQQKSSQAPKLLFHYYDKDFNNEADTPDNFQSRRPNTSFCFLDIRSPGLGDTAMYLCATSSLHGKVTQYFGPGTRLLVL.